One sample yielded the 4 T cell receptor beta chains listed below, sequenced in a study of blood T cell repertoires in COVID-19. The repertoire was sequenced with immunoSEQ multiplex PCR; TCRdb's copy has only in-frame clones and lacks some. The data hold 30,000 to 40,000 clones, with about 85% observed a single time. Sequenced material: peripheral blood. These receptors came from a man aged 50-60 years with active COVID-19.

CDR3: CASSVGGAYNSPLHF. The DNA for the CDR3 is TGTGCCAGCAGCGTAGGTGGGGCGTACAATTCACCCCTCCACTTT. The V call is TRBV9, the J call TRBJ1-6; D possibly corresponds to TRBD1 (5 bases). Trimming took 0 bases from V and 7 from J, leaving 11 bases between them. Germline V gene sequence: CDR1 SGDLS, CDR2 YYNGEE. CDR3 size: 15 residues.

This clone ranks as medium-sized. In the same sample, other DNA sequences code for this CDR3. The chain employs TRBV7-9 and TRBJ2-7; 7 positions match TRBD2. Trimming took 0 bases from V and 6 from J; bases not matched to a gene: 2. CDR3 length: 13 amino acids. Germline CDR1 reads SEHNR; CDR2 reads FQNEAQ (reference sequence). CDR3 region: CASSLAGEGEQYF. For the CDR3, the DNA is TGTGCCAGCAGCTTAGCTGGGGAGGGCGAGCAGTACTTC.

The chain recombines TRBV5-4 with TRBJ1-5; D is perhaps TRBD1 (6 bases). V lost 2 bases and J 4 bases, leaving 7 bases between the germline ends. The CDR3 extends over 13 amino acids. The germline V gene encodes CDR1 SGHNT and CDR2 YYREEE (reference sequence). The DNA for the CDR3 is TGTGCCAGCAGCTTACAGGGAAATCAGCCCCAGCATTTT. Amino acids: CASSLQGNQPQHF.

The chain has TRBV10-3 and TRBJ1-1, with D tentatively TRBD1 (5 bases). Germline values: CDR1 ENHRY, CDR2 SYGVKD. V lost 10 bases to trimming and J lost 4 bases, with 19 bases between them. CDR3 length: 14 amino acids. DNA of the CDR3: TGTGCCAGCGCCGGGGGAGGGGTTGGCACTGAAGCTTTCTTT. This codes for CASAGGGVGTEAFF.